The 18 T cell receptor beta chains in this list originate from one sample, sequenced in a study of T cell responses to AZD1222 COVID-19 vaccine. Sequenced by immunoSEQ multiplex PCR; TCRdb stores in-frame clones only, minus some. The sample consists of some 150,000 clones, 88% of them appearing once. The sequences come from peripheral blood, collected on day 0 of MenACWY control vaccination. The receptor source for this set is an adult in good health.

The gene calls are TRBV21-1 and TRBJ2-7. TRBV21-1 is a pseudogene locus. This CDR3 region has 17 residues. The CDR3: CASSKEARGDPTYEQYF. The CDR3 nucleotides are TGTGCCAGCAGCAAAGAAGCAAGGGGGGACCCCACCTACGAGCAGTACTTC.

V usage is TRBV6-5 and J usage is TRBJ1-2; D call uncertain. Germline CDR1 is MNHEY and CDR2 is SVGAGI. V gave up 0 bases and J gave up 3 bases, with 11 bases separating them. The CDR3 covers 15 residues. The CDR3 DNA reads as TGTGCCAGCAGTTACTCTTACGGACTTGACTATGGCTACACCTTC. It codes for CASSYSYGLDYGYTF.

This CDR3 reads CASSYRLAGRNTGELFF. CDR3 nucleotide sequence: TGTGCCAGCAGCTACCGACTAGCGGGAAGGAACACCGGGGAGCTGTTTTTT. The J gene is TRBJ2-2, the V gene TRBV11-2; TRBD2 matches 11 bases. J lost 1 base, V lost 4 bases, and 5 bases had no gene match. Germline CDR1 is SGHAT and CDR2 is FQNNGV. The CDR3 runs 17 residues.

This clone was counted a single time. The CDR3 loop is CASSIEGGGGYTF. Here the CDR3 DNA reads TGTGCCAGTAGTATAGAGGGGGGCGGTGGCTACACCTTC. The rearrangement uses TRBV19 and TRBJ1-2, with D possibly TRBD1 on 6 matching bases. Looked up from germline, CDR1 is LNHDA and CDR2 is SQIVND (reference sequence). Between the trimmed V and J ends, which lost 0 bases and 7 bases, there was a span of 9 bases. The length of the CDR3 is 13 residues. Together with reference TRBV19 and TRBJ1-2, the CDR3 gives the full variable domain: DGGITQSPKYLFRKEGQNVTLSCEQNLNHDAMYWYRQDPGQGLRLIYYSQIVNDFQKGDIAEGYSVSREKKESFPLTVTSAQKNPTAFYLCASSIEGGGGYTFGSGTRLTVV.

The chain combines TRBV6-1 with TRBJ2-4; D assignment may be TRBD1 or TRBD2 (5 bases each). CDR1 is MNHNS and CDR2 is SASEGT in the germline V gene. CDR3 length: 18 amino acids. Trimming left V 1 base short and J 7 bases short, with 23 bases between. The CDR3 nucleotides are TGTGCCAGCAGTGAAGTTTACATTCTGGGACCTAGCCAGAACATTCAGTACTTC. Translation gives CASSEVYILGPSQNIQYF.

The count of this clone is one. This rearrangement joins TRBV3-1 (or the pseudogene TRBV3-2) to TRBJ1-2; possible D gene TRBD1, 5 bases. Germline V gene data show CDR1 as LGHDT and CDR2 as YNNKEL (reference sequence). V was cut by 3 bases and J by 8 bases, with 16 bases left in between. This CDR3 comprises 14 residues. The chain's CDR3 is CASSHDAGTRGYTF. The CDR3 DNA reads TGTGCCAGCAGCCATGACGCAGGGACCCGCGGCTACACCTTC.

V gene TRBV5-1 combines with J gene TRBJ2-5; a weak D match, TRBD1 (6 bases). The V and J ends lost 4 bases and 5 bases respectively, with 9 bases between them. CDR3 length equals 12 residues. CDR1 and CDR2 (germline): SGHRS, YFSETQ. The CDR3 bases are TGCGCCAGCAGCGAGCAGGGGGAGACCCAGTACTTC. Amino acid sequence: CASSEQGETQYF.

Turning to this clone: At one of its ends the junction is not consistent with the germline gene, which may arise from a read error. The V call is TRBV11-2, the J call TRBJ1-6, with 8 positions matching TRBD1. The V gene's germline CDR1 is SGHAT and CDR2 FQNNGV. The CDR3 has 12 residues. The CDR3 loop reads CASSYRGGLSSF. CDR3 nucleotide sequence: TGTGCCAGCAGCTACAGGGGGGGACTCTCGTCGTTT. Together with reference TRBV11-2 and TRBJ1-6, the CDR3 gives the full variable domain: EAGVAQSPRYKIIEKRQSVAFWCNPISGHATLYWYQQILGQGPKLLIQFQNNGVVDDSQLPKDRFSAERLKGVDSTLKIQPAKLEDSAVYLCASSYRGGLSSFGNGTRLTVT.

The chain joins TRBV27 to TRBJ2-4; D gene uncertain. The CDR3 covers 12 residues. CDR1 MNHEY and CDR2 SMNVEV come from the germline V gene (reference sequence). Trimming removed 6 bases from V and 8 bases from J, with 11 bases in between. The DNA for the CDR3 is TGTGCCAGCAGGCAGCGAGGAGACATTCAGTACTTC. Its translation is CASRQRGDIQYF.

The chain has TRBV7-3 and TRBJ2-2; 7 positions match TRBD1. Looked up from germline, CDR1 is SGHTA and CDR2 is FQGTGA. The CDR3 is 15 residues long. The J segment lost 6 bases and the V segment lost 1 base, leaving 5 bases of the junction unmatched. CDR3 coding DNA: TGTGCCAGCAGCTTAAATGGACAGGTGCCCGGGGAGCTGTTTTTT. It codes for CASSLNGQVPGELFF.

The rearrangement links TRBV4-3 to TRBJ1-1; maybe TRBD1 (5 bases). Germline values: CDR1 LGHNA, CDR2 YSLEER. This CDR3 comprises 15 residues. Trimming took 0 bases from V and 2 from J, leaving 10 bases between them. CDR3 coding DNA: TGCGCCAGCAGCCAAGATGGCAGGGCAAACACTGAAGCTTTCTTT. As protein: CASSQDGRANTEAFF.

DNA for the CDR3: TGCGCCAGCAGCCAGCCACTTCCGGGACAGATTAATGAAAAACTGTTTTTT. Its protein is CASSQPLPGQINEKLFF. The chain carries TRBV4-1 and TRBJ1-4, with 7 nucleotides matching TRBD1. The CDR3 has 17 amino acids. Germline loops: CDR1 MGHRA, CDR2 YSYEKL. Trimming cost V 3 bases and J 4 bases; bases outside gene matches: 11.

The rearrangement links TRBV19 to TRBJ1-5, with 12 bases lining up with TRBD1. V dropped 6 bases and J dropped 10; count of bases not matched to a gene: 10. The CDR3 runs to 15 residues. Germline loops: CDR1 LNHDA, CDR2 SQIVND (reference sequence). The CDR3 nucleotides read TGTGCCAGTAGCTCCGGGACAGGGGGCGCGGAACCCCAGCATTTT. Translation: CASSSGTGGAEPQHF.

The rearrangement joins TRBV14 to TRBJ2-7; tentatively, D is TRBD1 (5 bases). V lost 5 bases to trimming and J lost 8 bases, with 13 bases between them. This CDR3 spans 12 amino acids. Germline V CDR1 and CDR2: SGHDN, FVKESK. The CDR3 DNA follows: TGTGCCAGCAGCGATCTGGGGCGCAAGCAGTACTTC. This gives the protein CASSDLGRKQYF.

V usage is TRBV5-1 and J usage is TRBJ2-5; D uncertain. The CDR3 has 14 amino acids. V was shortened by 0 bases and J by 3 bases, with 9 bases between the two germline ends. Germline V lookup: CDR1 SGHRS, CDR2 YFSETQ. CDR3 nucleotide sequence: TGCGCCAGCAGCTTGGCCGTCTCAGAAGAGACCCAGTACTTC. Protein sequence: CASSLAVSEETQYF.

This chain connects TRBV5-1 to TRBJ2-3; TRBD2 is a possible D gene (6 bases). Trimming stripped 0 bases from V and 2 bases from J, with 13 bases between. The CDR3 runs to 16 residues. Germline CDR1 reads SGHRS; CDR2 reads YFSETQ. CDR3 loop: CASSLARDSSTDTQYF. The CDR3 DNA follows: TGCGCCAGCAGCTTGGCCCGGGACTCTTCCACAGATACGCAGTATTTT.

This clone appeared a few times. The genes are TRBV11-3 and TRBJ1-1; D unclear. Trimming took off 5 bases at V and 1 base at J, with 11 bases between the two ends. The CDR3 extends over 14 amino acids. Germline-derived CDR1 and CDR2 are SGHNT and YENEEA. CDR3 bases: TGTGCCAGCAGCCTTTTATCCGGGAACACTGAAGCTTTCTTT. Amino acid sequence: CASSLLSGNTEAFF.

Many counts were recorded for this clone. The identical CDR3 is also encoded by other nucleotide sequences in the sample. The V and J genes are TRBV6-5 and TRBJ2-6; D not certain. Looked up from germline, CDR1 is MNHEY and CDR2 is SVGAGI. The CDR3 extends over 15 amino acids. Deletions cut 0 bases from V and 0 bases from J, with 3 bases between. CDR3 sequence (DNA): TGTGCCAGCAGTTACTCGAACTCTGGGGCCAACGTCCTGACTTTC. Translation: CASSYSNSGANVLTF.